Detailed here is one T cell receptor beta chain. What this receptor recognizes is not known. Within one base of it there is no much larger clone, and no base qualities were kept. The CDR3 sequence holds 15 residues, the cysteine and phenylalanine included. Kept here is only the CDR3 DNA, which spans 45 bases and is read in frame from base 1. Taken from the germline V gene (reference sequence), the CDR1 and CDR2 loops are MNHEY and SMNVEV. V trim: 3 bases; J trim: 4 bases; unmatched bases: 6. This entry comes from a study of shared clonotypes between healthy human individuals (dated by TCRdb to 2018 to 2021). Background on the whole study: Three men and two women, aged 18 to 49 years, made up the cohort. Per donor, three plates each were used for CD4 naive and CD4 memory, two for CD8 naive, and one for CD8 memory. To estimate repertoire size and how much clonotype sharing occurs between individuals, the study deeply sequenced the blood TCR repertoires of several healthy adults. Libraries were prepared and TCR repertoires were sequenced by different laboratories using diverse techniques, in order to increase sequencing depth and limit assay-specific biases. Between about 0.85 and 10 billion PBMCs per donor were obtained by leukapheresis. What the authors observed across the whole study: Sampling was restricted to blood, and TCR repertoires in tissue are likely to differ from TCR repertoires in blood. Sharing across a few donors was observed for roughly 5% of naive CD4, over 3% of naive CD8, about 2.5% of memory CD4, and around 0.44% of memory CD8 clonotypes. Rarefaction of sorted-subset datasets indicated incomplete sequencing despite the large sequencing depth. Because the study included a small number of donors, the genetic and exposure-history diversity represented was limited. Pairwise subsampling led to the expectation that sequencing depth would affect the degree of clonotype sharing among donors. Compared with non-shared clonotypes, the clonotypes found in all four sorted-subset donors had higher generation probabilities. Estimated clonotype richness was generally larger for naive than for memory subsets.

CD8 naive samples consisted of CD45RO-negative cells that were positively selected for CCR7, yielding a CD45RA+CCR7+ population without TemRA cells. Donors were healthy HIV-negative adults with no recently reported acute infections or vaccinations. Every donor was a Caucasian adult residing in Nashville, Tennessee, USA. After blood collection by leukapheresis, PBMCs were isolated using Ficoll-Histopaque density gradient centrifugation and then cryopreserved in the vapor phase of liquid nitrogen. Purity and quantity of every magnetically sorted T cell population were checked by analytical flow cytometry. Genomic DNA was isolated from each sorted fraction and quantified by UV absorbance on a Nanodrop 2000c. Using the deep immunoSEQ assay, TCR CDR3 regions were amplified from genomic DNA by multiplex PCR. For each cell subset, the extracted genomic DNA was distributed evenly across all wells of several immunoSEQ 96-well plates, and each plate served as one replicate. For sorted subsets, 200 to 250 ng of genomic DNA, equivalent to about 30,000 T cell genomes, went into each replicate PCR. The purified libraries were quantified using a Qubit 3.0 fluorometer, sized with a Bioanalyzer 2100, and then quantified again using the KAPA Library Quantification kit. Each immunoSEQ 96-well plate was sequenced on its own single-read 150-cycle Illumina NextSeq 550 flow cell. On the authors' methods: The immunoSEQ output contained only junctional sequences without quality scores, so filtering could not match that applied to full-length reads. To assign V/J genes and CDR3, sequences were annotated against IMGT germline references using PyIR, a Python wrapper for IgBLAST v1.9. Reads were filtered out if the reads had weak V/J assignments (E-value above 1e-6), no CDR3, stop codons, out-of-frame junctions, or ambiguous translated residues. A V3J clonotype was defined by an identical inferred V gene, J gene, and CDR3 amino acid sequence. Percentage overlap between repertoires was calculated by dividing the number of shared unique clonotypes by the size of the smaller repertoire. Richness of each repertoire was evaluated using RTK rarefaction, the Chao1 estimator, and Recon v2.1 estimates of unobserved clonotypes. Generation probabilities for all TCRbeta clonotypes obtained by the gDNA method from a handful of donors were computed using OLGA. TCRdb provides this immuneACCESS table in a form limited to in-frame rearrangements. Some clones are lacking; in checked studies, under half of them reflect an unresolved V gene, and why the rest are absent is not known. Clone size and V and J calls were adopted from that table, with D and trimming inferred from the DNA. In this sample the table shows about 580,000 clones, roughly 98% of which occur a single time. The ten largest make up 0.3% of the sample.

The sequence derives from a man under 40 in good health. The V gene is TRBV27 and the J gene is TRBJ2-1, with 7 central nucleotides matching TRBD2. Sequencing was carried out using naive CD8+ T cells sorted from blood. Taken with the paper, the label for cell subset or site translates to: CD45RA+CCR7+. The CDR3 reads CASSFGLAVYNEQFF. The bases read TGTGCCAGCAGTTTTGGTCTAGCGGTATACAATGAGCAGTTCTTC.